One sample yielded the 24 T cell receptor beta chains listed below, sequenced in a study of cytomegalovirus exposure and HLA in healthy donors. It was with 60 Vbeta and 13 Jbeta primers that the PCR ran. Assay used: immunoSEQ multiplex PCR; TCRdb lists only in-frame clones, some missing. The sample has fewer than 110,000 clones, around 76% seen once. Sequenced material: PBMCs. The receptor source for this set is a young man in good health and CMV-seropositive.

The V gene is TRBV5-4, the J gene TRBJ1-1, with D possibly being TRBD1 (6 bases). The germline gives CDR1 SGHNT, CDR2 YYREEE (reference sequence). CDR3 length: 15 amino acids. Trimming pared 3 bases from V and 5 bases from J, leaving 17 bases between. CDR3 sequence (DNA): TGTGCCAGCAGCTCTGGAAGGGGGTCGGGAACTGAAGCTTTCTTT. Its protein product is CASSSGRGSGTEAFF.

CDR3 region: CASRKRGLAGAVSYNEQFF. The CDR3 region has the DNA TGTGCCAGCAGGAAGAGGGGACTAGCGGGGGCCGTCTCCTACAATGAGCAGTTCTTC. The gene calls are TRBV2 and TRBJ2-1; 14 bases align to TRBD2. The germline gives CDR1 SNHLY, CDR2 FYNNEI. The V and J ends lost 6 bases and 0 bases, in that order; junction bases with no gene match: 10. The CDR3 runs to 19 residues.

The chain joins TRBV7-6 to TRBJ2-3, with a tentative D call TRBD1 (6 bases). Trimming removed 0 bases from V and 2 bases from J, with 18 bases in between. From germline, CDR1 is SGHVS and CDR2 FNYEAQ. The CDR3 contains 18 residues. CDR3 nucleotide sequence: TGTGCCAGCAGCTTAGCTCCCGGGACACAAACCCTCACAGATACGCAGTATTTT. It is translated as CASSLAPGTQTLTDTQYF.

The genes are TRBV6-5 and TRBJ2-2; 8 bases fit TRBD2. With 6 bases clipped from V and 5 bases from J, the junction kept 5 bases outside the gene matches. The CDR3 consists of 14 residues. Germline assignment: CDR1 MNHEY and CDR2 SVGAGI. The CDR3 bases are TGTGCCAGCAGGACCGGGGGGGCGACCGGGGAGCTGTTTTTT. Its translation: CASRTGGATGELFF.

This clone was found a few times. The chain couples TRBV11-2 to TRBJ2-7, with 13 bases lining up with TRBD2. The CDR3 spans 17 residues. J gave up 9 bases and V 6 bases, and 17 bases lay outside the gene matches. Germline V gene data show CDR1 as SGHAT and CDR2 as FQNNGV. In DNA form, the CDR3 reads TGTGCCAGCAGTCTAATTACTAGCGGGGGGGACCTTGGGACGCAGTACTTC. This gives the protein CASSLITSGGDLGTQYF.

The chain carries TRBV11-1 and TRBJ1-2; possibly TRBD1 for D (5 bases). This CDR3 is built from 15 residues. The ends were cut back, 2 bases at V and 4 bases at J, with 14 bases in the middle. Germline V gene lookup returns CDR1 SGHAT and CDR2 FQDESV (reference sequence). The CDR3 region has the DNA TGTGCCAGCAGCTTACTTTCACAGGCGACCTATGGCTACACCTTC. The encoded protein is CASSLLSQATYGYTF.

The V and J genes are TRBV5-1 and TRBJ2-3, with a possible D match to TRBD2 (6 bases). With 2 bases removed from V and 0 bases from J, the gap between germline ends came to 10 bases. Germline V gene sequence: CDR1 SGHRS, CDR2 YFSETQ. CDR3 length equals 15 residues. The DNA of the CDR3 is TGCGCCAGCAGCTTCGGCGGGGACAGCACAGATACGCAGTATTTT. It codes for CASSFGGDSTDTQYF.

This clone was counted between two and nine times. This rearrangement joins TRBV6-6 to TRBJ1-4; D gene uncertain. Germline V gene lookup returns CDR1 MNHNY and CDR2 SVGAGI (reference sequence). The CDR3 sequence is 13 residues long. Trimming pared 5 bases from V and 8 bases from J, leaving 12 bases between. As DNA, the CDR3 is TGTGCCAGCAGTGTATCAGAAACCGAAAAACTGTTTTTT. Translation: CASSVSETEKLFF.

In its sample, this clone was seen once. The rearrangement uses TRBV18 and TRBJ1-2; TRBD1 aligns across 7 bases. Unmatched junction bases numbered 8, after V lost 1 base and J lost 3 bases. CDR1 and CDR2 (germline): KGHSH, LQKENI. The length of the CDR3 is 16 residues. The CDR3 loop is CASSPQGAPSHYGYTF. As DNA, the CDR3 is TGTGCCAGCTCACCACAGGGGGCCCCCTCTCACTATGGCTACACCTTC.

The chain joins TRBV5-1 to TRBJ1-1; D is possibly TRBD1 (6 bases). CDR1 is SGHRS, CDR2 YFSETQ, per germline. The CDR3 is 16 amino acids. V was shortened by 4 bases and J by 0 bases, with 16 bases between the two germline ends. CDR3 in DNA: TGCGCCAGCAGCAGCTACTCCGGGACATTGAACACTGAAGCTTTCTTT. This gives the protein CASSSYSGTLNTEAFF.

V is TRBV19 and J is TRBJ1-5, with a tentative D call TRBD1 (6 bases). The CDR3 covers 13 residues. Germline values: CDR1 LNHDA, CDR2 SQIVND (reference sequence). Trimming cost V 6 bases and J 5 bases, with 11 bases left between them. This chain's CDR3 is CASSPHRDQPQHF. Written as DNA, the CDR3 is TGTGCCAGTAGCCCACACAGGGATCAGCCCCAGCATTTT.

The gene calls are TRBV7-2 and TRBJ2-5; no clear D. Trimming removed 2 bases from V and 7 bases from J, with 8 bases in between. This CDR3 has 12 amino acids. Per germline, CDR1 SGHTA and CDR2 FQGNSA. This chain's CDR3 is CASSLSGGTQYF. The CDR3 nucleotides read TGTGCCAGCAGCTTATCTGGCGGGACCCAGTACTTC.

The chain joins TRBV5-1 to TRBJ1-2, with TRBD1 as a possible D gene (6 bases). Trimming took off 8 bases at V and 2 bases at J, with 10 bases between the two ends. The CDR3 runs 12 residues. Germline assignment: CDR1 SGHRS and CDR2 YFSETQ. The CDR3 region is CASGQGNYGYTF. The CDR3 region has the DNA TGCGCCAGTGGGCAGGGGAACTATGGCTACACCTTC.

The CDR3 bases are TGTGCCAGCTCCCGGGCAGGGCCCGAAAAACTGTTTTTT. Translated, it gives CASSRAGPEKLFF. V gene TRBV18 combines with J gene TRBJ1-4, with a weak D call TRBD1 (5 bases). V lost 6 bases, J lost 8 bases, and 13 bases lay in between. The CDR3 runs to 13 residues. Germline V lookup: CDR1 KGHSH, CDR2 LQKENI. Full variable domain (outside the CDR3, taken from reference TRBV18 and TRBJ1-4): NAGVMQNPRHLVRRRGQEARLRCSPMKGHSHVYWYRQLPEEGLKFMVYLQKENIIDESGMPKERFSAEFPKEGPSILRIQQVVRGDSAAYFCASSRAGPEKLFFGSGTQLSVL.

V is TRBV18 and J is TRBJ1-1; D uncertain. The germline V and J ends were trimmed by 6 bases and 2 bases, with 10 bases remaining between them. The germline gives CDR1 KGHSH, CDR2 LQKENI. The CDR3 runs to 13 residues. CDR3 nucleotides: TGTGCCAGCTCCCTCGCAGATAACACTGAAGCTTTCTTT. Amino acids: CASSLADNTEAFF.

The chain employs TRBV5-4 and TRBJ2-7; 8 bases are shared with TRBD1. Germline CDR1 is SGHNT and CDR2 is YYREEE (reference sequence). The CDR3 is 15 amino acids. V dropped 2 bases and J dropped 4; count of bases not matched to a gene: 8. The CDR3: CASSFPDRGAYEQYF. The DNA of the CDR3 is TGTGCCAGCAGCTTCCCAGACAGGGGAGCATACGAGCAGTACTTC.

This chain uses TRBV5-6 with TRBJ1-2, with TRBD1 as a possible D gene (5 bases). CDR3 length equals 15 residues. CDR1 SGHDT and CDR2 YYEEEE come from the germline V gene. V was cut by 9 bases and J by 6 bases, with 24 bases left in between. The CDR3 reads CATLTRQLWAHGYTF. CDR3 in DNA: TGTGCCACCCTAACCCGACAGCTTTGGGCTCATGGCTACACCTTC.

CDR3 loop: CASSRQTGLAGANVLTF. CDR3 DNA: TGCGCCAGCAGCCGACAGACAGGGTTGGCTGGGGCCAACGTCCTGACTTTC. J is TRBJ2-6 and V is TRBV4-1; 7 bases map to TRBD1. The CDR3 is made up of 17 amino acids. Looked up from germline, CDR1 is MGHRA and CDR2 is YSYEKL. The junction had 8 bases not matched to a gene; V was cut back by 4 bases and J by 2 bases.

The chain carries TRBV18 and TRBJ1-2; TRBD1 matches at 7 bases. The ends lost 5 bases at V and 6 bases at J; junction bases unmatched: 6. CDR3 length equals 13 residues. From germline, CDR1 is KGHSH and CDR2 LQKENI. The CDR3 DNA reads as TGTGCCAGCTCATTGACAGGGACGGATGGCTACACCTTC. Its translation is CASSLTGTDGYTF.

This chain connects TRBV4-1 to TRBJ1-2, with D perhaps TRBD1 (5 bases). This CDR3 contains 15 residues. Germline CDR1 and CDR2: MGHRA and YSYEKL. Trimming removed 3 bases at V and 2 bases at J, with 13 bases between. The CDR3 loop reads CASSQRAGGNYGYTF. The DNA for the CDR3 is TGCGCCAGCAGCCAGCGGGCCGGGGGGAACTATGGCTACACCTTC.

The table lists this clone with a few counts. This chain links TRBV5-4 with TRBJ1-6; 7 bases are shared with TRBD1. The V segment lost 5 bases and the J segment 8 bases; nucleotides outside the gene matches: 4. This CDR3 contains 13 residues. Germline V gene lookup returns CDR1 SGHNT and CDR2 YYREEE (reference sequence). The CDR3 region is CASRRTGDSPLHF. Written as DNA, the CDR3 is TGTGCCAGCAGGCGAACAGGGGATTCACCCCTCCACTTT.

CDR3 amino acids: CASSHAGWEQNTGELFF. CDR3 DNA sequence: TGTGCCAGCAGCCACGCCGGGTGGGAGCAGAACACCGGGGAGCTGTTTTTT. The chain has TRBV4-2 and TRBJ2-2, with D tentatively TRBD2 (5 bases). CDR3 length: 17 residues. Germline CDR1 LGHNA, CDR2 YNFKEQ. The V end lost 3 bases, the J end lost 1 base, and 15 bases lay between the germline ends.

The chain is built from TRBV5-1 and TRBJ2-5; D is possibly TRBD1 (6 bases). V lost 1 base and J lost 1, with 8 bases in between. CDR3 length: 14 amino acids. The germline gives CDR1 SGHRS, CDR2 YFSETQ. The CDR3 spells CASSLTGSQETQYF. Here the CDR3 DNA reads TGCGCCAGCAGCTTGACAGGGAGCCAAGAGACCCAGTACTTC.

Written as DNA, the CDR3 is TGTGCCTGGACTAAGGGACAGGGGAGCTACACCTTC. Translation: CAWTKGQGSYTF. The rearrangement links TRBV30 to TRBJ1-2; 10 nucleotides agree with TRBD1. V dropped 4 bases and J dropped 9; count of bases not matched to a gene: 5. The CDR3 extends over 12 amino acids. Germline CDR1 reads GTSNPN; CDR2 reads SVGIG (reference sequence).